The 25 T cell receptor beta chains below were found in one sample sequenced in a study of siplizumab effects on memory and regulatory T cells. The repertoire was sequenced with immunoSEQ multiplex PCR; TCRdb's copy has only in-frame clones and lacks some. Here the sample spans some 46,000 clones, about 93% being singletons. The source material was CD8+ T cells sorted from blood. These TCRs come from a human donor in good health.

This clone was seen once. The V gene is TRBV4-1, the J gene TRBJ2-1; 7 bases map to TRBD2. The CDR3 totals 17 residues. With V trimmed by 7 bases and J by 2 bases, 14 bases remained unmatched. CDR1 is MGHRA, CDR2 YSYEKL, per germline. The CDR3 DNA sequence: TGCGCCAGCACCCATGAGGGAGGGAGGGAGCCCTACAATGAGCAGTTCTTC. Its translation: CASTHEGGREPYNEQFF.

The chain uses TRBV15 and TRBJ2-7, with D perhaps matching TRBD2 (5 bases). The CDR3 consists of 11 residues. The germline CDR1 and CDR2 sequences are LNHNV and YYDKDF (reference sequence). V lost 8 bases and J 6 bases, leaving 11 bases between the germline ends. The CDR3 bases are TGTGCCACCCGAGGTCGGGGCGAGCAGTACTTC. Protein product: CATRGRGEQYF.

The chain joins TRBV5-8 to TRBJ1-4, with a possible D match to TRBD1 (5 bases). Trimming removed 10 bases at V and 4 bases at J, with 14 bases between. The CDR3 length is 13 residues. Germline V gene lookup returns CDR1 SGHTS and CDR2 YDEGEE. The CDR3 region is CAGVQVINEKLFF. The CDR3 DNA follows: TGTGCCGGAGTACAGGTGATTAATGAAAAACTGTTTTTT.

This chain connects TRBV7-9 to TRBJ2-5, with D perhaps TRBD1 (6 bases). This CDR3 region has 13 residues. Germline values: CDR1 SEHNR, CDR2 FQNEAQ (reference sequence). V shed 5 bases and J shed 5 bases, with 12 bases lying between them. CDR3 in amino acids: CASSLGTIETQYF. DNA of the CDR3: TGTGCCAGCAGCCTGGGGACAATCGAGACCCAGTACTTC.

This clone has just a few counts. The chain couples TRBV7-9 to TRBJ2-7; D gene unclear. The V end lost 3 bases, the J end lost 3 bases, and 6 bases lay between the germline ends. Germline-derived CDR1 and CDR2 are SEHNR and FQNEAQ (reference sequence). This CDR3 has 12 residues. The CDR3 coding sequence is TGTGCCAGCAGCTTCGGCGTCTACGAGCAGTACTTC. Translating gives CASSFGVYEQYF.

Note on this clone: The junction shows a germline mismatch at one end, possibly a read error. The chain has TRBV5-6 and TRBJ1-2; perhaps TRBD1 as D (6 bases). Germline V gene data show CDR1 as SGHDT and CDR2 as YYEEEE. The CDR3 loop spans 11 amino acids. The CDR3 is CASSLQGGISF. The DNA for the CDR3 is TGTGCCAGCAGCTTACAGGGAGGGATCTCCTTC.

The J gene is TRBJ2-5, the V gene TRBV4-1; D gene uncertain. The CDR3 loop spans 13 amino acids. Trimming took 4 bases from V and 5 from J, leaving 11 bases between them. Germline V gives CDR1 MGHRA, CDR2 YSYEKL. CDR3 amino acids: CASSRRGWETQYF. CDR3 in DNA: TGCGCCAGCAGCCGTCGAGGTTGGGAGACCCAGTACTTC.

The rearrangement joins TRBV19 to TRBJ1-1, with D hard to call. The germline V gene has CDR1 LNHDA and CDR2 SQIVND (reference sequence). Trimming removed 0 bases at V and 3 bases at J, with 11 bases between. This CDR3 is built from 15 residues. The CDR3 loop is CASSIDRPSDTEAFF. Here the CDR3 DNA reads TGTGCCAGTAGTATAGATCGTCCGTCGGACACTGAAGCTTTCTTT.

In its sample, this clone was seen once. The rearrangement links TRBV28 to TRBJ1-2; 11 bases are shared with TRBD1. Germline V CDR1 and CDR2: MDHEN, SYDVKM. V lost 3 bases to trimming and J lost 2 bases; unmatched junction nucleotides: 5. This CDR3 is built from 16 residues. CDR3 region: CASSLFRTGGNYGYTF. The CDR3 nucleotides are TGTGCCAGCAGTTTGTTCCGGACAGGGGGCAACTATGGCTACACCTTC.

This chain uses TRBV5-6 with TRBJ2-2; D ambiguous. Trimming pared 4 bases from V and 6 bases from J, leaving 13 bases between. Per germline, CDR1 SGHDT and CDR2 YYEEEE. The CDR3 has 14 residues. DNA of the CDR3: TGTGCCAGCAGCCCCCACATCTTATCCGGGGAGCTGTTTTTT. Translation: CASSPHILSGELFF. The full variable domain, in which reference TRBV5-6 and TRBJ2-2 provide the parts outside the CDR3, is DAGVTQSPTHLIKTRGQQVTLRCSPKSGHDTVSWYQQALGQGPQFIFQYYEEEERQRGNFPDRFSGHQFPNYSSELNVNALLLGDSALYLCASSPHILSGELFFGEGSRLTVL.

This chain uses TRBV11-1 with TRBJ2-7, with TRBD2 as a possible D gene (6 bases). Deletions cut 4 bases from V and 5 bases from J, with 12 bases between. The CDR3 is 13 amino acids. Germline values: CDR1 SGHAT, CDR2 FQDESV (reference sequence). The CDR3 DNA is TGTGCCAGCAGCTCTAGCGACAGCCACGAGCAGTACTTC. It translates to CASSSSDSHEQYF. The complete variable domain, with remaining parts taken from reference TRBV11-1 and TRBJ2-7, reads EAEVAQSPRYKITEKSQAVAFWCDPISGHATLYWYRQILGQGPELLVQFQDESVVDDSQLPKDRFSAERLKGVDSTLKIQPAELGDSAMYLCASSSSDSHEQYFGPGTRLTVT.

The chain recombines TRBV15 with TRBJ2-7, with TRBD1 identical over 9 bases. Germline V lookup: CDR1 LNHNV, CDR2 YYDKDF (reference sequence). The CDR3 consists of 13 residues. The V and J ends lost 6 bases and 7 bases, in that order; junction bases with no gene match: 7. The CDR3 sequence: CATRTTGGGEQYF. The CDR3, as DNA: TGTGCCACCAGGACTACAGGGGGCGGAGAGCAGTACTTC.

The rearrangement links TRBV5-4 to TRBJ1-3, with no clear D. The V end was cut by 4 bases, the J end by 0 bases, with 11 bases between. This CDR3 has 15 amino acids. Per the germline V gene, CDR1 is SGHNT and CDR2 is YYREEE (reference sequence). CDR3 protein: CASSLRGSSGNTIYF. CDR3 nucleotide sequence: TGTGCCAGCAGCCTTCGCGGTAGCTCTGGAAACACCATATATTTT.

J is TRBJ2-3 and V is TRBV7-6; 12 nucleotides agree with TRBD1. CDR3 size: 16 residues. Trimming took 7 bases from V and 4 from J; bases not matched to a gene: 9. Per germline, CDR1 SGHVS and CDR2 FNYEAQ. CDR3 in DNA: TGTGCCAGCACCCTCGGGGACAGGGGGCTGGCAGATACGCAGTATTTT. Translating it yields CASTLGDRGLADTQYF.

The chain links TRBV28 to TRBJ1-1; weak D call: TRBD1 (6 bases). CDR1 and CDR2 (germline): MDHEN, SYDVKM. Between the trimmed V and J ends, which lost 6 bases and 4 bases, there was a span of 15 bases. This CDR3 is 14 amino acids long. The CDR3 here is CASSAIQGGTEAFF. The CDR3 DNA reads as TGTGCCAGCAGCGCAATACAGGGCGGCACTGAAGCTTTCTTT.

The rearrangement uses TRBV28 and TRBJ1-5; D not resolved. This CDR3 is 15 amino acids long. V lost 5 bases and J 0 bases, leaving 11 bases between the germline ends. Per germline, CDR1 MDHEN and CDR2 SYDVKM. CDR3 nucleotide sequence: TGTGCCAGCAGTCAGTGGAGTTCTAGCAATCAGCCCCAGCATTTT. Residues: CASSQWSSSNQPQHF.

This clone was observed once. The CDR3 reads CASSPHNSEGYEQYF. Written as DNA, the CDR3 is TGCGCCAGCAGCCCCCATAACTCGGAGGGCTACGAGCAGTACTTC. The V call is TRBV4-1, the J call TRBJ2-7; TRBD2 might be the D (6 bases). Per the germline V gene, CDR1 is MGHRA and CDR2 is YSYEKL. This CDR3 is 15 amino acids long. The germline V and J ends were trimmed by 4 bases and 3 bases, with 16 bases remaining between them.

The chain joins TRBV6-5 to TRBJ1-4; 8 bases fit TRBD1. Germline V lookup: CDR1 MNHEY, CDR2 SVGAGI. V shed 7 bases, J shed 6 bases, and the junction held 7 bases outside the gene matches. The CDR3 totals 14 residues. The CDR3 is CASTPTGGDEKLFF. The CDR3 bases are TGTGCCAGCACTCCCACAGGGGGTGATGAAAAACTGTTTTTT.

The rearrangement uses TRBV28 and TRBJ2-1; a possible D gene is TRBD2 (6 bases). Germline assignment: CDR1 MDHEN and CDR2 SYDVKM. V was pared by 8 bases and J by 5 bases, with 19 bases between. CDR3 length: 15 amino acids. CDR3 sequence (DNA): TGTGCCAGCCTACACACAGACCGGGGGAACAATGAGCAGTTCTTC. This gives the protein CASLHTDRGNNEQFF.

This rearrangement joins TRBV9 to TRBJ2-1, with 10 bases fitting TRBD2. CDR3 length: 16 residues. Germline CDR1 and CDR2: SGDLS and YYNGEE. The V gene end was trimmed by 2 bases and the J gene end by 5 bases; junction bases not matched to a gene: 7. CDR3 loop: CASSVPLAGLDNEQFF. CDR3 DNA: TGTGCCAGCAGCGTCCCACTAGCGGGGCTAGACAATGAGCAGTTCTTC.

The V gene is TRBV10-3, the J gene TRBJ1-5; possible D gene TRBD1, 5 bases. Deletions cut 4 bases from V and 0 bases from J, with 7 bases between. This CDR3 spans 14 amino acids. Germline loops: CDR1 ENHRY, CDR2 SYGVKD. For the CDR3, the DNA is TGTGCCATCAGTGGACAGAATAGCAATCAGCCCCAGCATTTT. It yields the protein CAISGQNSNQPQHF.

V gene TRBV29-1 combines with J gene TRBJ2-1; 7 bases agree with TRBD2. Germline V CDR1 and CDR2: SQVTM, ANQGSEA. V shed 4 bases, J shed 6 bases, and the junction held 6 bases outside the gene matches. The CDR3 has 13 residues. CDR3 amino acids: CSVVGLAVNEQFF. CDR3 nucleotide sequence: TGCAGCGTTGTGGGGCTAGCGGTCAATGAGCAGTTCTTC.

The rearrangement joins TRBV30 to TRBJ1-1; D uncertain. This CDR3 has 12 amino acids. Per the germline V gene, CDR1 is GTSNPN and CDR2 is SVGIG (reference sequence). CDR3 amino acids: CLLSNWNTEAFF. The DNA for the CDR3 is TGTTTGCTCTCAAACTGGAACACTGAAGCTTTCTTT.

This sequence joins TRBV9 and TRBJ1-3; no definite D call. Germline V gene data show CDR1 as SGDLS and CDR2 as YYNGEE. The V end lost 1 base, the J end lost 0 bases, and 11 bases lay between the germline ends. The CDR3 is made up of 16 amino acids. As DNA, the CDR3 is TGTGCCAGCAGCGTAAGCACACCTAGCTCTGGAAACACCATATATTTT. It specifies CASSVSTPSSGNTIYF.

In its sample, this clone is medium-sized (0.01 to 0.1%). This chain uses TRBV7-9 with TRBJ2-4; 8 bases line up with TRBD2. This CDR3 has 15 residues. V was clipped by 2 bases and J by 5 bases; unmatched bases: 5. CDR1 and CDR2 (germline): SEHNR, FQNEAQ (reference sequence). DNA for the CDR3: TGTGCCAGCAGCTTACCAGCGGGGGTAGAAAACATTCAGTACTTC. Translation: CASSLPAGVENIQYF.